The rows below give T cell receptor beta chains drawn from one sample of a study of control samples from healthy donors and cancer patients. Libraries were prepared by immunoSEQ multiplex PCR; TCRdb keeps only in-frame clonotypes and omits some of them. Altogether about 110,000 clones are present, roughly 92% being singletons, with the ten largest covering 7.8%. Sequencing was done on a sample of blood. All receptors come from a young woman in good health. CDR3s include the opening cysteine and the closing phenylalanine or tryptophan. D genes are given only for firm matches. Some rows have no size entry. The others give once, few or many, or a class for an expanded clone.

>.|.|TRBV21-1|TRBJ1-2
CASEDLRGTGPYGYTF
TGTGCCAGCGAAGACCTCCGGGGAACGGGTCCCTATGGCTACACCTTC
>once|.|TRBV12-5|TRBJ2-3
CASGYRDTQYF
TGTGCTAGTGGTTATCGGGATACGCAGTATTTT
>.|TRBD2|TRBV18|TRBJ2-7
CASSPLSTSGRLEQYF
TGTGCCAGCTCACCTCTTTCTACTAGCGGGAGACTCGAGCAGTACTTC
>.|TRBD1|TRBV18|TRBJ1-1
CASSPWDRIIEAFF
TGTGCCAGCTCGCCGTGGGACAGGATTATTGAAGCTTTCTTT
>.|.|TRBV5-6|TRBJ1-1
CASSPDEGPEAFF
TGTGCCAGCAGCCCGGATGAGGGTCCTGAAGCTTTCTTT
>few|.|TRBV18|TRBJ2-5
CASSPFAAEETQYF
TGTGCCAGCTCACCATTCGCAGCGGAAGAGACCCAGTACTTC
>.|TRBD1|TRBV4-3|TRBJ2-2
CASSRTGANTGELFF
TGCGCCAGCAGCCGGACAGGGGCGAACACCGGGGAGCTGTTTTTT
>once|.|TRBV12-3/TRBV12-4|TRBJ1-5
CASSLKKNQPQHF
TGTGCCAGCAGTCTGAAAAAAAATCAGCCCCAGCATTTT
>.|.|TRBV2|TRBJ1-2
CASRPEQGSYGYTF
TGTGCCAGCCGACCTGAACAGGGATCCTATGGCTACACCTTC
>.|.|TRBV7-8|TRBJ2-2
CASSVLSTGELFF
TGTGCCAGCAGCGTACTCAGCACCGGGGAGCTGTTTTTT
>once|TRBD1|TRBV7-3|TRBJ2-2
CASGGQGDTGELFF
TGTGCCAGCGGGGGACAGGGAGACACCGGGGAGCTGTTTTTT
>.|.|TRBV19|TRBJ2-7
CASSQTQWGYEQYF
TGTGCCAGTAGTCAGACCCAGTGGGGCTACGAGCAGTACTTC
>few|TRBD1|TRBV18|TRBJ2-7
CASSPGQDQEQYF
TGTGCCAGCTCACCGGGACAGGACCAAGAGCAGTACTTC
>.|TRBD1|TRBV28|TRBJ1-5
CASSPSHPDRGVGQPQHF
TGTGCCAGCAGTCCAAGCCACCCGGACAGGGGAGTAGGTCAGCCCCAGCATTTT
>.|TRBD1|TRBV19|TRBJ1-2
CASSPPDRVHVYGYTF
TGTGCCAGTAGTCCCCCCGACAGGGTGCATGTCTATGGCTACACCTTC
>.|TRBD2|TRBV2|TRBJ2-1
CASVIAGGIHEQFF
TGTGCCAGCGTGATAGCGGGAGGGATCCATGAGCAGTTCTTC
>.|.|TRBV29-1|TRBJ1-2
CSVESGEDGYTF
TGCAGCGTTGAGTCAGGGGAGGATGGCTACACCTTC
>.|.|TRBV12-3/TRBV12-4|TRBJ1-1
CATLGIMYEAFF
TGTGCCACCCTCGGAATAATGTATGAAGCTTTCTTT
>.|TRBD1|TRBV30|TRBJ2-5
CAWLHIRGTWETQYF
TGTGCCTGGCTTCATATCAGGGGGACATGGGAGACCCAGTACTTC
>.|.|TRBV7-8|TRBJ1-2
CASSLGRGGNYGYTF
TGTGCCAGCAGCTTAGGGCGGGGTGGTAACTATGGCTACACCTTC
>.|TRBD1|TRBV7-9|TRBJ2-1
CASSLGGSDRGWYNEQFF
TGTGCCAGCAGCTTAGGAGGCTCGGACAGGGGGTGGTACAATGAGCAGTTCTTC
>.|.|TRBV20-1|TRBJ2-1
CSASASPLGTMGQFF
TGCAGTGCTAGTGCGTCTCCATTAGGTACAATGGGGCAGTTCTTC
>.|.|TRBV6-2/TRBV6-3|TRBJ2-7
CASSYEERQGSHEQYF
TGTGCCAGCAGTTACGAGGAACGGCAGGGGTCCCACGAGCAGTACTTC
>.|TRBD1|TRBV28|TRBJ2-1
CASRGQGSYNEQFF
TGTGCCAGCAGGGGACAGGGGTCCTACAATGAGCAGTTCTTC
>.|.|TRBV28|TRBJ2-3
CASRLTDTQYF
TGTGCCAGCAGGCTCACAGATACGCAGTATTTT
>.|TRBD1|TRBV5-4|TRBJ1-2
CASSHRDSPNYGYTF
TGTGCCAGCAGTCACCGGGACAGCCCTAACTATGGCTACACCTTC
>.|.|TRBV5-1|TRBJ1-1
CASSLDSNTEAFF
TGCGCCAGCAGCTTAGACAGCAACACTGAAGCTTTCTTT
>.|.|TRBV6-5|TRBJ1-5
CASSSGLFGNQPQHF
TGTGCCAGCAGTTCCGGTTTGTTTGGCAATCAGCCCCAGCATTTT